This TCR beta chain originates from a study of cytomegalovirus exposure and HLA in healthy donors. Study-wide results and limits: TCR beta sequences reportedly predicted most subjects' HLA-A and HLA-B alleles accurately.

These donors, healthy bone marrow donors, were studied. The PCR contained 60 Vbeta and 13 Jbeta primers. Sequencing was performed with immunoSEQ multiplex PCR; in TCRdb, only in-frame clones are kept and a portion is missing. The sample contains some 90,000 clones, 81% of which appear only once. This clone was recorded only once. Its antigen is unknown. Sequencing was performed on PBMCs. The TCR sequence derives from a middle-aged man in good health and CMV-seronegative.

The CDR3 sequence is CASSHIWGQGDNTEAFF. In DNA, the CDR3 is TGCGCCAGCAGCCATATTTGGGGACAGGGGGATAACACTGAAGCTTTCTTT. The chain joins TRBV4-1 to TRBJ1-1; 11 nucleotides align to TRBD1. J was trimmed by 2 bases and V by 3 bases; bases with no gene match: 8. This CDR3 spans 17 amino acids. Germline assignment: CDR1 MGHRA and CDR2 YSYEKL.